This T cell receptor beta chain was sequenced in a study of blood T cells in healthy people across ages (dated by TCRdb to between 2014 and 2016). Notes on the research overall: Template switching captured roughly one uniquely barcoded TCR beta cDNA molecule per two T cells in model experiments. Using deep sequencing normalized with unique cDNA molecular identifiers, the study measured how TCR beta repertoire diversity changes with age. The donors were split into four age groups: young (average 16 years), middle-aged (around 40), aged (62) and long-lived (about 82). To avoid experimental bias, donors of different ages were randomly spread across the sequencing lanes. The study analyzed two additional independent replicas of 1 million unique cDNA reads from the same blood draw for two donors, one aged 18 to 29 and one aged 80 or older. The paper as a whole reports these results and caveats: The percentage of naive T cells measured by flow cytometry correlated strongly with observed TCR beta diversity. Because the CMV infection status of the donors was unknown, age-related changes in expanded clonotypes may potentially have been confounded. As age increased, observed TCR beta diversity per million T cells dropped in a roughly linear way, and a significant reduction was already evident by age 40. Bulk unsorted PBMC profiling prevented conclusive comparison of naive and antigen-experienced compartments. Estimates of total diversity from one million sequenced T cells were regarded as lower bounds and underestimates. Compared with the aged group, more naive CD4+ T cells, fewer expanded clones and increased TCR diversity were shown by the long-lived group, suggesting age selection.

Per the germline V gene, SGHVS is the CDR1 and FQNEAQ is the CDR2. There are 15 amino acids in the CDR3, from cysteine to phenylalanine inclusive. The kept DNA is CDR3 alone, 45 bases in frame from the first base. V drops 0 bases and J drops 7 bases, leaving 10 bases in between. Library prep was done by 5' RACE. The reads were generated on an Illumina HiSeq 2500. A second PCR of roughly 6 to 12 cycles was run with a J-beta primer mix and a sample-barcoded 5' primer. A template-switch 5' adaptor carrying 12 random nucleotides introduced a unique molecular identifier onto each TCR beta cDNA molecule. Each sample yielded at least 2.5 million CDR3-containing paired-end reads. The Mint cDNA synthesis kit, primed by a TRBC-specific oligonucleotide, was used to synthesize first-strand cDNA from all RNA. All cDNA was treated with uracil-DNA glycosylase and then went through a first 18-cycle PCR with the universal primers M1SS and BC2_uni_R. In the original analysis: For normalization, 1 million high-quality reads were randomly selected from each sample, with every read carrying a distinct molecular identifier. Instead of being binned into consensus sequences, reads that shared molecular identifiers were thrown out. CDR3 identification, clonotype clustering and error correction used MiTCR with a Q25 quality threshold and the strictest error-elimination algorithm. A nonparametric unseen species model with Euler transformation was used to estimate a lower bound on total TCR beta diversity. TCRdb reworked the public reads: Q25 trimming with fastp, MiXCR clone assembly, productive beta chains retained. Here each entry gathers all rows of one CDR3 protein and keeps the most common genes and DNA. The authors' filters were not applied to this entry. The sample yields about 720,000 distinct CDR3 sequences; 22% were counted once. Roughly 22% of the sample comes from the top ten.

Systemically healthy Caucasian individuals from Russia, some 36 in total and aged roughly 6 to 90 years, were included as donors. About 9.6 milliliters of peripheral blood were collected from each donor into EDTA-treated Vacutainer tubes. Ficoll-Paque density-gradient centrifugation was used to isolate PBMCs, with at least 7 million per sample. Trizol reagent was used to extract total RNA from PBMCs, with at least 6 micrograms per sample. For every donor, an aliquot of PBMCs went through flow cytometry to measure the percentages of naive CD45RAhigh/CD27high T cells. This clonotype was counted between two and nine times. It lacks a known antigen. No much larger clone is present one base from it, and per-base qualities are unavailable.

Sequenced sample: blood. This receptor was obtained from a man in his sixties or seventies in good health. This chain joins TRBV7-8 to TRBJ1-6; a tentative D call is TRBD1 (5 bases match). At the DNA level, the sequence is TGTGCCAGCAGCTTAGCAGGGGCGGGAAATTCACCCCTCCACTTT. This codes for CASSLAGAGNSPLHF.